One sample yielded the 19 T cell receptor beta chains listed below, sequenced in a study of blood T cell repertoires in COVID-19. Measured with immunoSEQ multiplex PCR; TCRdb has only the in-frame clones, and not every one. The sample contains over 350,000 clones, about 83% of which appear only once. The sequenced sample was PBMCs or T cells enriched from blood (not recorded which). All receptors come from a woman between 45 and 65 years old who had recovered from COVID-19.

This chain joins TRBV19 and TRBJ1-4, with a tentative D call TRBD1 (6 bases). With 5 bases removed from V and 12 bases from J, the gap between germline ends came to 22 bases. CDR1 is LNHDA and CDR2 is SQIVND in the germline V gene (reference sequence). The length of the CDR3 is 15 residues. CDR3 sequence (DNA): TGTGCCAGTAGTGCTACCCCCTGGACAGATGGGGAACTGTTTTTT. Its translation is CASSATPWTDGELFF.

This clone has a single count. This chain connects TRBV6-5 to TRBJ2-1; maybe TRBD2 (5 bases). Germline V gene sequence: CDR1 MNHEY, CDR2 SVGAGI. Trimming cost V 8 bases and J 4 bases, with 12 bases left between them. The CDR3 contains 13 residues. This chain's CDR3 is CASGLFVYNEQFF. CDR3 in DNA: TGTGCCAGCGGACTGTTCGTGTACAATGAGCAGTTCTTC.

This clone was observed once. This chain links TRBV28 with TRBJ2-1, with 11 bases that match TRBD2. Germline V CDR1 and CDR2: MDHEN, SYDVKM. This CDR3 has 15 residues. The V segment lost 4 bases and the J segment 2 bases; nucleotides outside the gene matches: 1. CDR3 coding DNA: TGTGCCAGCAGTTCACTAGCGGGGGCCTACAATGAGCAGTTCTTC. Translating it yields CASSSLAGAYNEQFF.

This clone was counted a few times. The gene calls are TRBV9 and TRBJ1-3; D may be TRBD1 (5 bases). CDR3 length: 16 amino acids. Trimming cost V 2 bases and J 1 base, with 13 bases left between them. In germline, CDR1 is SGDLS, CDR2 YYNGEE. The CDR3 sequence: CASSVNQGLSGNTIYF. The DNA of the CDR3 is TGTGCCAGCAGCGTTAATCAGGGTCTATCTGGAAACACCATATATTTT.

The J gene is TRBJ1-5, the V gene TRBV6-5; weak D call: TRBD1 (6 bases). Germline values: CDR1 MNHEY, CDR2 SVGAGI. Trimming removed 4 bases from V and 3 bases from J, with 13 bases in between. The length of the CDR3 is 15 residues. This CDR3 is CASSSEGGSNQPQHF. The CDR3 DNA is TGTGCCAGCAGTTCCGAGGGGGGGTCCAATCAGCCCCAGCATTTT.

The chain recombines TRBV7-2 with TRBJ1-1; D uncertain. The CDR3 covers 13 residues. Germline CDR1 is SGHTA and CDR2 is FQGNSA. The CDR3 bases are TGTGCTTTGCGAGAACAGATGAACACTGAAGCTTTCTTT. Its protein product is CALREQMNTEAFF.

The chain employs TRBV6-2 or TRBV6-3 and TRBJ1-5, with TRBD1 matching over 10 bases. J was trimmed by 9 bases and V by 6 bases; bases with no gene match: 14. This CDR3 spans 16 amino acids. Germline loops: CDR1 MNHEY, CDR2 SVGEGT. The CDR3 loop is CASSDPSGQGVLPQHF. The CDR3 DNA follows: TGTGCCAGCAGCGACCCCTCAGGACAGGGGGTTTTGCCCCAGCATTTT.

V usage is TRBV4-1 and J usage is TRBJ2-2, with TRBD2 matching 14 bases. Per germline, CDR1 MGHRA and CDR2 YSYEKL. The CDR3 extends over 17 amino acids. The J segment lost 5 bases and the V segment lost 3 bases, leaving 5 bases of the junction unmatched. In DNA, the CDR3 is TGCGCCAGCAGCCATTGGACTAGCGGGGGGATTACCGGGGAGCTGTTTTTT. Its translation is CASSHWTSGGITGELFF.

The chain carries TRBV7-9 and TRBJ1-5, with TRBD1 as a possible D gene (6 bases). CDR3 size: 16 residues. Germline CDR1 reads SEHNR; CDR2 reads FQNEAQ (reference sequence). V shed 3 bases and J shed 1 base, with 13 bases lying between them. The CDR3 protein is CASSLTGGGSNQPQHF. CDR3 nucleotide sequence: TGTGCCAGCAGCTTGACAGGCGGCGGGAGCAATCAGCCCCAGCATTTT. The variable domain in full, with the rest retrieved from reference TRBV7-9 and TRBJ1-5, is DTGVSQNPRHKITKRGQNVTFRCDPISEHNRLYWYRQTLGQGPEFLTYFQNEAQLEKSRLLSDRFSAERPKGSFSTLEIQRTEQGDSAMYLCASSLTGGGSNQPQHFGDGTRLSIL.

The chain uses TRBV5-1 and TRBJ1-1; tentative D call: TRBD1 (5 bases). CDR3 size: 14 residues. Germline CDR1 reads SGHRS; CDR2 reads YFSETQ. V gave up 3 bases and J gave up 6 bases, with 15 bases separating them. DNA of the CDR3: TGCGCCAGCAGCTGGGCGGGGCCTGGGGCTGAAGCTTTCTTT. Translated: CASSWAGPGAEAFF.

In this sample, this clone turned up a few times. The chain combines TRBV4-1 with TRBJ1-4; TRBD1 matches 7 bases. This CDR3 region has 16 residues. The V segment lost 0 bases and the J segment 7 bases; nucleotides outside the gene matches: 8. Germline V gene data show CDR1 as MGHRA and CDR2 as YSYEKL. The chain's CDR3 is CASSQDPGGIGEKLFF. CDR3 in DNA: TGCGCCAGCAGCCAAGATCCAGGGGGAATTGGTGAAAAACTGTTTTTT.

The chain links TRBV12-5 to TRBJ1-1; D may be TRBD1 (5 bases). CDR3 size: 13 residues. Trimming removed 4 bases from V and 5 bases from J, with 11 bases in between. The germline gives CDR1 LGHNT, CDR2 FRNRAP. This CDR3 reads CASGWAGGTEAFF. The CDR3 DNA reads as TGTGCTAGTGGTTGGGCGGGGGGAACTGAAGCTTTCTTT.

DNA of the CDR3: TGCAGCGTTGAGGTTCGAGGGGACAGGGAAGAGACCCAGTACTTC. It is translated as CSVEVRGDREETQYF. The V and J genes are TRBV29-1 and TRBJ2-5; TRBD1 matches at 9 bases. Losses at the gene ends were 3 bases for V and 3 bases for J; bases not matched to a gene: 8. The length of the CDR3 is 15 residues. Germline V gene lookup returns CDR1 SQVTM and CDR2 ANQGSEA.

The chain carries TRBV24-1 and TRBJ2-5; TRBD1 is a possible D gene (6 bases). Trimming removed 3 bases from V and 4 bases from J, with 17 bases in between. The CDR3 runs to 16 residues. Germline CDR1 is KGHDR and CDR2 is SFDVKD. The CDR3 region is CATSDDDRSGRETQYF. In DNA form, the CDR3 reads TGTGCCACCAGTGATGACGACAGGTCGGGTCGAGAGACCCAGTACTTC.

This chain uses TRBV5-1 with TRBJ2-2, with unresolved D. The CDR3 consists of 11 residues. V lost 3 bases to trimming and J lost 7 bases, with 4 bases between them. Germline V gene lookup returns CDR1 SGHRS and CDR2 YFSETQ. The CDR3 sequence: CASSSVGELFF. Here the CDR3 DNA reads TGCGCCAGCAGCTCGGTCGGGGAGCTGTTTTTT.

The rearrangement joins TRBV27 to TRBJ2-7; 9 nucleotides match TRBD2. Per the germline V gene, CDR1 is MNHEY and CDR2 is SMNVEV (reference sequence). This CDR3 has 15 amino acids. J gave up 2 bases and V 4 bases, and 6 bases lay outside the gene matches. CDR3 amino acids: CASSYKGLATYEQYF. The CDR3, as DNA: TGTGCCAGCAGTTACAAAGGACTAGCGACCTACGAGCAGTACTTC.

This chain links TRBV19 with TRBJ2-5, with TRBD1 identical over 7 bases. In germline, CDR1 is LNHDA, CDR2 SQIVND (reference sequence). The length of the CDR3 is 14 residues. The V segment lost 5 bases and the J segment 0 bases; nucleotides outside the gene matches: 3. The CDR3 sequence: CASSVGQYQETQYF. The DNA for the CDR3 is TGTGCCAGTAGTGTGGGACAGTACCAAGAGACCCAGTACTTC.

This chain uses TRBV9 with TRBJ1-4; tentative D call: TRBD1 (5 bases). The CDR3 covers 15 residues. V was pared by 3 bases and J by 6 bases, with 15 bases between. Per the germline V gene, CDR1 is SGDLS and CDR2 is YYNGEE. In DNA form, the CDR3 reads TGTGCCAGCAGCGGGCAGGACCCCAGGGATGAAAAACTGTTTTTT. Translated: CASSGQDPRDEKLFF.

This rearrangement joins TRBV11-3 to TRBJ2-1; possibly TRBD2 for D (7 bases). The V end was cut by 1 base, the J end by 8 bases, with 18 bases between. The germline gives CDR1 SGHNT, CDR2 YENEEA. The CDR3 runs 16 residues. The CDR3 here is CASSLGRGEGVYEQFF. CDR3 bases: TGTGCCAGCAGCTTAGGCAGAGGGGAGGGGGTATATGAGCAGTTCTTC.